This T cell receptor beta chain was recorded in a study of blood T cell repertoires in COVID-19. Germline-derived CDR1 and CDR2 are ENHRY and SYGVKD. CDR3 length: 16 amino acids. The V end was cut by 4 bases, the J end by 4 bases, with 18 bases between. The data were produced by immunoSEQ multiplex PCR, yet TCRdb's version contains in-frame clones alone and is incomplete. This table has 190,000 or so clones, 75% to 90% appearing once. Sequenced material: PBMCs or T cells enriched from blood (not recorded which). This chain uses TRBV10-3 with TRBJ2-3; TRBD1 is a possible D gene (5 bases). This receptor was taken from a man aged 25 to 45 who had recovered from COVID-19. The CDR3 spells CAISALRATQSDTQYF. CDR3 DNA sequence: TGTGCCATCAGTGCACTCAGGGCAACACAATCAGATACGCAGTATTTT.